Sequencing of this TCR beta chain was carried out in a study of blood T cell repertoires in COVID-19. At the level of the study: PBMCs, B-cell-depleted T cells, or T cells provided the cDNA or gDNA that made up the material.

Followed longitudinally, the Seattle patients had been enrolled during active infection. Repertoires were generated with immunoSEQ multiplex PCR, while TCRdb's copy carries only in-frame clones and drops some. This sample yields 250,000 to 350,000 clones, of which approximately 90% are seen a single time; about 2.2% belongs to the top ten. The ends were cut back, 0 bases at V and 7 bases at J, with 13 bases in the middle. CDR3 length: 15 residues. Germline CDR1 LGHNT, CDR2 FRNRAP. The sequence derives from a woman aged 30 to 39 with COVID-19, enrolled during active disease. Sequencing input: peripheral blood. J is TRBJ2-1 and V is TRBV12-5; maybe TRBD2 (6 bases). The CDR3 DNA is TGTGCTAGTGGTTTGGTGGGGGGACTCCGGAATGAGCAGTTCTTC. Protein sequence: CASGLVGGLRNEQFF.